The 4 T cell receptor beta chains given below trace back to one sample, sequenced in a study of OX40 agonist ivuxolimab in advanced cancers. Sequenced by immunoSEQ multiplex PCR; TCRdb stores in-frame clones only, minus some. The table shows nearly 70,000 clones, with 65% to 90% occurring only once. Sequenced here: CD4+ or CD8+ T cells sorted from blood, sampled in a trial of the OX40 agonist ivuxolimab. The receptors were gathered from an adult with an advanced solid tumor such as melanoma, head and neck, liver or kidney cancer.

V gene TRBV6-6 combines with J gene TRBJ2-7; D possibly corresponds to TRBD1 (6 bases). Germline CDR1 is MNHNY and CDR2 is SVGAGI (reference sequence). The germline V and J ends were trimmed by 11 bases and 3 bases, with 17 bases remaining between them. This CDR3 comprises 13 residues. CDR3 in DNA: TGTGCCTGTCAGCCGGGACAAAACTACGAGCAGTACTTC. Translated, it gives CACQPGQNYEQYF.

J is TRBJ1-1 and V is TRBV28; D might be TRBD1 (6 bases). The V end lost 6 bases, the J end lost 0 bases, and 11 bases lay between the germline ends. This CDR3 contains 14 residues. Germline CDR1 and CDR2: MDHEN and SYDVKM. CDR3 sequence: CASRGHVMNTEAFF. The CDR3 coding sequence is TGTGCCAGCAGGGGACACGTAATGAACACTGAAGCTTTCTTT.

The chain carries TRBV19 and TRBJ2-7; D might be TRBD2 (6 bases). V shed 7 bases and J shed 2 bases, with 15 bases lying between them. Germline values: CDR1 LNHDA, CDR2 SQIVND (reference sequence). This CDR3 comprises 14 residues. The CDR3 loop is CASTRTGVAYEQYF. The CDR3 nucleotides are TGTGCCAGTACCCGGACGGGGGTTGCCTACGAGCAGTACTTC.

The V call is TRBV7-2, the J call TRBJ2-5; D may be TRBD1 or TRBD2 (5 bases each). The length of the CDR3 is 17 residues. The germline V gene has CDR1 SGHTA and CDR2 FQGNSA. Trimming left V 5 bases short and J 2 bases short, with 21 bases between. CDR3 protein: CASSAYSGAWRQETQYF. The CDR3 DNA is TGTGCCAGCAGCGCCTACTCCGGGGCATGGAGGCAAGAGACCCAGTACTTC. Filled out from reference TRBV7-2 and TRBJ2-5, the complete variable domain reads GAGVSQSPSNKVTEKGKDVELRCDPISGHTALYWYRQSLGQGLEFLIYFQGNSAPDKSGLPSDRFSAERTGGSVSTLTIQRTQQEDSAVYLCASSAYSGAWRQETQYFGPGTRLLVL.